What follows are 21 T cell receptor beta chains derived from one specimen sequenced in a study of PD-L1 blockade in urothelial cancer. The data were produced by immunoSEQ multiplex PCR, yet TCRdb's version contains in-frame clones alone and is incomplete. The sample lists about 26,000 clones, 65% to 90% seen once, with about a third in the top ten. The sequenced sample was PBMCs, obtained around atezolizumab (anti-PD-L1) treatment. These receptors were collected from a man aged 55-75 years with urothelial cancer.

The CDR3 nucleotides read TGTGCCAGCTCACCATCCTCGACTAGCGGGGGGGAGCAGTTCTTC. Its translation is CASSPSSTSGGEQFF. The chain carries TRBV18 and TRBJ2-1; 13 bases fit TRBD2. Germline V lookup: CDR1 KGHSH, CDR2 LQKENI. The CDR3 runs 15 residues. V was pared by 2 bases and J by 10 bases, with 5 bases of the junction left unmatched.

This clone has just a few counts. The chain uses TRBV5-1 and TRBJ1-5; tentatively, D is TRBD1 (6 bases). Trimming left V 4 bases short and J 5 bases short, with 19 bases between. Germline CDR1 SGHRS, CDR2 YFSETQ. The CDR3 runs to 16 residues. The DNA of the CDR3 is TGCGCCAGCAGCCGCGACCCAGGACAGTCGGATCAGCCCCAGCATTTT. This encodes CASSRDPGQSDQPQHF.

This chain joins TRBV4-2 and TRBJ1-3; no firm D call. CDR1 and CDR2 (germline): LGHNA, YNFKEQ. The CDR3 spans 11 residues. Trimming shortened V by 7 bases and J by 6 bases, and 7 bases separated the two germline ends. The CDR3 region is CASTGPNTIYF. CDR3 DNA sequence: TGTGCCAGCACAGGCCCAAACACCATATATTTT.

This sequence joins TRBV19 and TRBJ2-3; D perhaps matches TRBD2 (6 bases). The germline CDR1 and CDR2 sequences are LNHDA and SQIVND (reference sequence). There are 15 residues in the CDR3. The V end was cut by 4 bases, the J end by 0 bases, with 11 bases between. The CDR3 region is CASSSQRVSTDTQYF. CDR3 coding DNA: TGTGCCAGTAGTAGCCAGCGGGTGAGCACAGATACGCAGTATTTT.

V is TRBV7-9 and J is TRBJ1-4; D is possibly TRBD1 (5 bases). CDR3 length equals 14 residues. CDR1 and CDR2 (germline): SEHNR, FQNEAQ (reference sequence). Deletions cut 5 bases from V and 8 bases from J, with 15 bases between. Here the CDR3 DNA reads TGTGCCAGCAGCCAGGACATGGGGTGGGAAAAACTGTTTTTT. Translating it yields CASSQDMGWEKLFF.

The chain is built from TRBV19 and TRBJ1-6, with a possible D match to TRBD1 (5 bases). The CDR3 has 14 residues. The V end was cut by 3 bases, the J end by 6 bases, with 9 bases between. Germline values: CDR1 LNHDA, CDR2 SQIVND (reference sequence). The CDR3 bases are TGTGCCAGTAGTATGACAGATATTAATTCACCCCTCCACTTT. Translation: CASSMTDINSPLHF. Full variable domain (remainder filled in from reference TRBV19 and TRBJ1-6): DGGITQSPKYLFRKEGQNVTLSCEQNLNHDAMYWYRQDPGQGLRLIYYSQIVNDFQKGDIAEGYSVSREKKESFPLTVTSAQKNPTAFYLCASSMTDINSPLHFGNGTRLTVT.

The chain's CDR3 is CASSPGPTYEQYF. Here the CDR3 DNA reads TGTGCCAGCAGTCCGGGTCCTACTTACGAGCAGTACTTC. This chain links TRBV4-2 with TRBJ2-7, with D unresolved. The germline gives CDR1 LGHNA, CDR2 YNFKEQ. This CDR3 contains 13 residues. The germline V and J ends were trimmed by 6 bases and 4 bases, with 13 bases remaining between them.

This chain joins TRBV7-2 and TRBJ2-3, with TRBD2 matching over 16 bases. This CDR3 contains 16 residues. V dropped 4 bases and J dropped 6; count of bases not matched to a gene: 4. Germline CDR1 is SGHTA and CDR2 is FQGNSA. The CDR3 DNA reads as TGTGCCAGCAGCTGGACGGGACTAGCGGGAGGGGATACGCAGTATTTT. This translates into CASSWTGLAGGDTQYF. Using reference TRBV7-2 and TRBJ2-3 for the parts outside the CDR3, the full variable domain is GAGVSQSPSNKVTEKGKDVELRCDPISGHTALYWYRQSLGQGLEFLIYFQGNSAPDKSGLPSDRFSAERTGGSVSTLTIQRTQQEDSAVYLCASSWTGLAGGDTQYFGPGTRLTVL.

V is TRBV5-1 and J is TRBJ2-1; D is ambiguous. Germline lookup yields CDR1 SGHRS and CDR2 YFSETQ. V shed 2 bases and J shed 5 bases, with 5 bases lying between them. CDR3 length: 12 amino acids. CDR3 nucleotides: TGCGCCAGCAGCTTCCGGGACAATGAGCAGTTCTTC. Protein sequence: CASSFRDNEQFF. Combining the CDR3 with reference TRBV5-1 and TRBJ2-1 gives the whole variable domain KAGVTQTPRYLIKTRGQQVTLSCSPISGHRSVSWYQQTPGQGLQFLFEYFSETQRNKGNFPGRFSGRQFSNSRSEMNVSTLELGDSALYLCASSFRDNEQFFGPGTRLTVL.

This chain connects TRBV7-2 to TRBJ2-7; 11 bases match TRBD1. The CDR3 extends over 14 amino acids. V lost 1 base to trimming and J lost 6 bases; unmatched junction nucleotides: 2. Looked up from germline, CDR1 is SGHTA and CDR2 is FQGNSA. DNA of the CDR3: TGTGCCAGCAGCTTAGTGGGGACAGGGGGCGAGCAGTACTTC. It yields the protein CASSLVGTGGEQYF.

The chain has TRBV4-2 and TRBJ2-7; 7 positions agree with TRBD2. The germline V gene has CDR1 LGHNA and CDR2 YNFKEQ. The CDR3 has 17 residues. V dropped 0 bases and J dropped 4; count of bases not matched to a gene: 12. CDR3 DNA: TGTGCCAGCAGCCAAGAGATAATGGGGGGGGGAAATTACGAGCAGTACTTC. This codes for CASSQEIMGGGNYEQYF.

As concerns this clone: A read error may account for a junction end that differs from germline. Different DNA sequences within this sample yield the same CDR3. The rearrangement links TRBV7-6 to TRBJ2-7; D possibly corresponds to TRBD2 (5 bases). Germline V gene sequence: CDR1 SGHVS, CDR2 FNYEAQ. This CDR3 region has 14 residues. DNA of the CDR3: TGCGCCAGCAGCTTAAGGGAGAGCTCCTACGAGCAGTACTTC. It yields the protein CASSLRESSYEQYF.

This clone has a single count. V gene TRBV7-2 combines with J gene TRBJ1-1; no clear D. Germline CDR1 SGHTA, CDR2 FQGNSA. The CDR3 sequence is 12 residues long. V lost 6 bases to trimming and J lost 7 bases, with 12 bases between them. The CDR3 loop is CASSSRGSEAFF. The CDR3 bases are TGTGCCAGCAGTTCACGCGGTAGTGAAGCTTTCTTT.

The rearrangement joins TRBV7-9 to TRBJ1-1; weak D call: TRBD1 (6 bases). CDR3 length equals 15 residues. Germline V gives CDR1 SEHNR, CDR2 FQNEAQ (reference sequence). Trimming removed 3 bases from V and 1 base from J, with 12 bases in between. Here the CDR3 reads CASSFGRTANTEAFF. The DNA for the CDR3 is TGTGCCAGCAGCTTCGGTAGGACAGCGAACACTGAAGCTTTCTTT.

The rearrangement links TRBV19 to TRBJ1-5, with D tentatively TRBD1 (5 bases). There are 13 residues in the CDR3. Looked up from germline, CDR1 is LNHDA and CDR2 is SQIVND (reference sequence). V was shortened by 5 bases and J by 4 bases, with 9 bases between the two germline ends. DNA for the CDR3: TGTGCCAGTAGTGGGGCCTCTAATCAGCCCCAGCATTTT. Translated: CASSGASNQPQHF.

V usage is TRBV27 and J usage is TRBJ1-1, with a tentative D call TRBD1 (6 bases). This CDR3 has 15 residues. Germline loops: CDR1 MNHEY, CDR2 SMNVEV (reference sequence). V lost 7 bases and J 3 bases, leaving 18 bases between the germline ends. The CDR3 DNA reads TGTGCCAGCAAGGGTTTGCAGGGGTCCCACACTGAAGCTTTCTTT. As protein: CASKGLQGSHTEAFF.

The chain couples TRBV18 to TRBJ1-1; 7 nucleotides match TRBD1. There are 13 residues in the CDR3. Unmatched junction bases numbered 4, after V lost 6 bases and J lost 3 bases. Germline V gives CDR1 KGHSH, CDR2 LQKENI. The DNA of the CDR3 is TGTGCCAGCTCTTACGGGACAGACACTGAAGCTTTCTTT. Protein product: CASSYGTDTEAFF.

The CDR3 coding sequence is TGTGCCTGGGGACAGGGGAAGGGCAATCAGCCCCAGCATTTT. This codes for CAWGQGKGNQPQHF. The chain has TRBV30 and TRBJ1-5, with 9 bases that match TRBD1. From germline, CDR1 is GTSNPN and CDR2 SVGIG (reference sequence). This CDR3 has 14 residues. The J segment lost 2 bases and the V segment lost 5 bases, leaving 4 bases of the junction unmatched.

The chain has TRBV6-6 and TRBJ1-6; 7 bases match TRBD1. Germline CDR1 and CDR2: MNHNY and SVGAGI (reference sequence). V was pared by 5 bases and J by 7 bases, with 8 bases of the junction left unmatched. This CDR3 contains 15 residues. The CDR3, as DNA: TGTGCCAGCAGTCCCCGGGACAGAATAAATTCACCCCTCCACTTT. Its protein is CASSPRDRINSPLHF.

This sequence joins TRBV11-2 and TRBJ1-2; the match to TRBD1 covers 7 bases. Germline CDR1 SGHAT, CDR2 FQNNGV. This CDR3 is 15 amino acids long. Losses at the gene ends were 2 bases for V and 1 base for J; bases not matched to a gene: 4. The CDR3 loop is CASSLLAGGNYGYTF. The CDR3 DNA reads as TGTGCCAGCAGCTTATTGGCAGGGGGTAACTATGGCTACACCTTC.

The chain links TRBV5-8 to TRBJ1-2; 10 nucleotides line up with TRBD1. CDR3 length equals 14 residues. Per germline, CDR1 SGHTS and CDR2 YDEGEE. V gave up 4 bases and J gave up 4 bases; unmatched junction bases: 4. The DNA for the CDR3 is TGTGCCAGCAGCACGGGACAGGGGAGCTATGGCTACACCTTC. Its protein product is CASSTGQGSYGYTF.